Listed here are 6 T cell receptor beta chains from one sample, sequenced in a study of T cells expressing NK-cell markers. TCRdb reprocessed the 5' RACE reads and stores each CDR3 protein as one record, lacking DNA. The table lists about 170,000 distinct CDR3 sequences. The source material was blood T cells: a sorted CD56 or NKG2C T cell subset, CD4+ or CD8+ T cells, or bulk PBMC T cells (not recorded which). These receptor sequences come from a man aged 18-75 years in good health.

V and J are TRBV28 and TRBJ2-7; TCRdb calls TRBD1, which cannot be checked without DNA. CDR3 length: 16 residues. CDR1 is MDHEN, CDR2 SYDVKM, per germline. CDR3 loop: CASSLPSGTAYYEQYF.

The rearrangement uses TRBV23-1 and TRBJ2-7. TRBV23-1 carries the ORF label, with uncertain function. CDR3 length: 13 residues. The CDR3 region is CASSFQEVYEQYF.

V gene TRBV5-5 combines with J gene TRBJ2-2; TCRdb outputs TRBD1, but without DNA this stays unchecked. Germline V gene data show CDR1 as SGHKS and CDR2 as YYEKEE (reference sequence). The CDR3 sequence is 18 residues long. The CDR3 is CASSPGQGAIMDTGELFF.

The J gene is TRBJ2-1, the V gene TRBV4-1. The germline CDR1 and CDR2 sequences are MGHRA and YSYEKL. The CDR3 runs 17 residues. The CDR3 spells CASSQDPDESSYNEQFF.

The gene calls are TRBV24-1 and TRBJ2-3; TCRdb's D call, TRBD1, is unchecked because there is no DNA. Germline-derived CDR1 and CDR2 are KGHDR and SFDVKD. The length of the CDR3 is 15 residues. Here the CDR3 reads CATSDLRDNTDTQYF.

The V call is TRBV4-1, the J call TRBJ2-5; TCRdb indicates TRBD1, and absent DNA this call remains unverified. CDR1 is MGHRA, CDR2 YSYEKL, per germline. The CDR3 has 15 residues. The CDR3 sequence: CASSQDGQGEKTQYF.